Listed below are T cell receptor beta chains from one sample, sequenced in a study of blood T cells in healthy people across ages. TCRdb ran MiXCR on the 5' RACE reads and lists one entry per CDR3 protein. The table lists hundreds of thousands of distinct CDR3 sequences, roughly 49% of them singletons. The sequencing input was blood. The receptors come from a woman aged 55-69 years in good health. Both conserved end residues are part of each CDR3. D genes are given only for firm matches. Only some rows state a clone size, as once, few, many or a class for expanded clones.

cdr3_nt: TGCAGCGTTGAAGTCTGGGGGACGCTCTACAATGAGCAGTTCTTC; cdr3_aa: CSVEVWGTLYNEQFF; j_call: TRBJ2-1; v_call: TRBV29-1; clone_size: .; d_call: .
cdr3_nt: TGTGCCATCATCGGAGCCGATCCGCCCCAAGAGACCCAGTACTTC; cdr3_aa: CAIIGADPPQETQYF; j_call: TRBJ2-5; v_call: TRBV10-3; clone_size: few; d_call: .
cdr3_nt: TGCAGTGCTAGACAAACCGGCGGGAGAGATACGCAGTATTTT; cdr3_aa: CSARQTGGRDTQYF; j_call: TRBJ2-3; v_call: TRBV20-1; clone_size: .; d_call: TRBD2
cdr3_nt: TGTGCCTGGACGCGCCTAGCGGGAGACACAGATACGCAGTATTTT; cdr3_aa: CAWTRLAGDTDTQYF; j_call: TRBJ2-3; v_call: TRBV30; clone_size: .; d_call: TRBD2
cdr3_nt: TGCAGCGTTGTAACTAGCGGGGGAGAGACCCAGTACTTC; cdr3_aa: CSVVTSGGETQYF; j_call: TRBJ2-5; v_call: TRBV29-1; clone_size: many; d_call: TRBD2
cdr3_nt: TGTGCCAGCAGCCGGGACACAGGGTTCTACGAGCAGTACTTC; cdr3_aa: CASSRDTGFYEQYF; j_call: TRBJ2-7; v_call: TRBV5-6; clone_size: few; d_call: .
cdr3_nt: TGTGCCAGCAGCTTAGTGGCGTCCTACGAGCAGTACTTC; cdr3_aa: CASSLVASYEQYF; j_call: TRBJ2-7; v_call: TRBV7-2; clone_size: many; d_call: .
cdr3_nt: TGCGCCAGCAACCAACAAGGAATTAGCACAGATACGCAGTATTTT; cdr3_aa: CASNQQGISTDTQYF; j_call: TRBJ2-3; v_call: TRBV5-1; clone_size: few; d_call: .
cdr3_nt: TGTGCCAGCAGCTTACCCACTAGCGGGAGTGGAGATACGCAGTATTTT; cdr3_aa: CASSLPTSGSGDTQYF; j_call: TRBJ2-3; v_call: TRBV7-8; clone_size: once; d_call: TRBD2
cdr3_nt: TGCGCCAGCAGCTTGGCAGTTTCAGATACGCAGTATTTT; cdr3_aa: CASSLAVSDTQYF; j_call: TRBJ2-3; v_call: TRBV5-1; clone_size: few; d_call: .
cdr3_nt: TGCAGTGCGGAACCCGGGGGGGGGCCATTCGGTGGCTACACCTTC; cdr3_aa: CSAEPGGGPFGGYTF; j_call: TRBJ1-2; v_call: TRBV20-1; clone_size: few; d_call: .
cdr3_nt: TGTGCCAGCAAGCTTGGCGGGACAGGGCCCTACAATGAGCAGTTCTTC; cdr3_aa: CASKLGGTGPYNEQFF; j_call: TRBJ2-1; v_call: TRBV27; clone_size: few; d_call: TRBD1
cdr3_nt: TGCGCCACCAGGTTGAGAGCGGGACCTTACAATGAACAGTTCTTC; cdr3_aa: CATRLRAGPYNEQFF; j_call: TRBJ2-1; v_call: TRBV4-1; clone_size: .; d_call: TRBD2
cdr3_nt: TGTGCCAGCACGGGTAGCGGGACCCTCAATGAGCAGTACTTC; cdr3_aa: CASTGSGTLNEQYF; j_call: TRBJ2-5; v_call: TRBV3-1; clone_size: once; d_call: TRBD2
cdr3_nt: TGCAGTGCTAGAGCGCCGGGACAGGGGGCATACGAGCAGTACTTC; cdr3_aa: CSARAPGQGAYEQYF; j_call: TRBJ2-7; v_call: TRBV20-1; clone_size: .; d_call: TRBD1
cdr3_nt: TGCAGCGCTGGACCCGGATGGGGCATGAACACTGAAGCTTTCTTT; cdr3_aa: CSAGPGWGMNTEAFF; j_call: TRBJ1-1; v_call: TRBV29-1; clone_size: .; d_call: .
cdr3_nt: TGTGCCAGCAGACCCGCCCGGGAAAACTATGGCTACACCTTC; cdr3_aa: CASRPARENYGYTF; j_call: TRBJ1-2; v_call: TRBV9; clone_size: .; d_call: .
cdr3_nt: TGTGCCAGCAGACGACAGCGAAGGTACACAGATACGCAGTATTTT; cdr3_aa: CASRRQRRYTDTQYF; j_call: TRBJ2-3; v_call: TRBV27; clone_size: .; d_call: .
cdr3_nt: TGTGCCAGCAGCCGCGCGGGAGGGGGACAGCTATACGAGCAGTACTTC; cdr3_aa: CASSRAGGGQLYEQYF; j_call: TRBJ2-7; v_call: TRBV28; clone_size: many; d_call: TRBD2
cdr3_nt: TGTGCCAGCAGCTTGGGGACAGGGGGACTCCACACCTACGAGCAGTACTTC; cdr3_aa: CASSLGTGGLHTYEQYF; j_call: TRBJ2-7; v_call: TRBV7-8; clone_size: .; d_call: TRBD1
cdr3_nt: TGTGCCAGCAGCTTGGTGTCTACCACAGATACGCAGTATTTT; cdr3_aa: CASSLVSTTDTQYF; j_call: TRBJ2-3; v_call: TRBV5-6; clone_size: .; d_call: .
cdr3_nt: TGCGCCAGCAGCTTGGATCTGGGCTATGGCTACACCTTC; cdr3_aa: CASSLDLGYGYTF; j_call: TRBJ1-2; v_call: TRBV5-1; clone_size: .; d_call: .
cdr3_nt: TGTGCCAGCAGCTCCTCCAGGGTAACCTACGAGCAGTACTTC; cdr3_aa: CASSSSRVTYEQYF; j_call: TRBJ2-7; v_call: TRBV11-2; clone_size: .; d_call: .
cdr3_nt: TGTGCCAGCAGTTTAGGGACTAGCGGTAACCAAGAGACCCAGTACTTC; cdr3_aa: CASSLGTSGNQETQYF; j_call: TRBJ2-5; v_call: TRBV28; clone_size: many; d_call: TRBD2
cdr3_nt: TGTGCCAGCCTTAAAGGGACAGGGGCCTATGGCTACACCTTC; cdr3_aa: CASLKGTGAYGYTF; j_call: TRBJ1-2; v_call: TRBV6-1; clone_size: .; d_call: TRBD1
cdr3_nt: TGCAGTGCTAGAGACAGAGCGGGAGCCTCCTACGAGCAGTACTTC; cdr3_aa: CSARDRAGASYEQYF; j_call: TRBJ2-7; v_call: TRBV20-1; clone_size: .; d_call: TRBD2
cdr3_nt: TGCAGTGCTAGCGATGGGGTTCCACTACTCGAGCAGTACTTC; cdr3_aa: CSASDGVPLLEQYF; j_call: TRBJ2-7; v_call: TRBV20-1; clone_size: few; d_call: .
cdr3_nt: TGTGCCAGCAGTGCGCGGATCACAGATACGCAGTATTTT; cdr3_aa: CASSARITDTQYF; j_call: TRBJ2-3; v_call: TRBV2; clone_size: .; d_call: .
cdr3_nt: TGTGCCAGCAGATTGGACAGGGGAGGTTCACCCCTCCACTTT; cdr3_aa: CASRLDRGGSPLHF; j_call: TRBJ1-6; v_call: TRBV12-3/TRBV12-4; clone_size: .; d_call: TRBD1
cdr3_nt: TGTGCCGGCAGCCTAAGGACAGGGGGCGTCGGAGAGACCCAGTACTTC; cdr3_aa: CAGSLRTGGVGETQYF; j_call: TRBJ2-5; v_call: TRBV7-2; clone_size: .; d_call: TRBD1
cdr3_nt: TGCAGTGCTGTCAGGACAGGGGGCGGCGGAGCTTTCTTT; cdr3_aa: CSAVRTGGGGAFF; j_call: TRBJ1-1; v_call: TRBV20-1; clone_size: .; d_call: TRBD1
cdr3_nt: TGTGCCAGCAGCAAAGTGGTTAAGAGACTAGCGGTAGCCAAAAACATTCAGTACTTC; cdr3_aa: CASSKVVKRLAVAKNIQYF; j_call: TRBJ2-4; v_call: TRBV21-1; clone_size: .; d_call: .
cdr3_nt: TGTGCCTGGAGTGTCAAGGACAGCAGCTCCTACGAGCAGTACTTC; cdr3_aa: CAWSVKDSSSYEQYF; j_call: TRBJ2-7; v_call: TRBV30; clone_size: .; d_call: .
cdr3_nt: TGCAGTGTCAAGGTGGCGGGAGGATTTAATGAGCAGTTCTTC; cdr3_aa: CSVKVAGGFNEQFF; j_call: TRBJ2-1; v_call: TRBV20-1; clone_size: .; d_call: TRBD2
cdr3_nt: TGCAGCGTGGTGACAGGGAACAACTATGGCTACACCTTC; cdr3_aa: CSVVTGNNYGYTF; j_call: TRBJ1-2; v_call: TRBV29-1; clone_size: .; d_call: TRBD1
cdr3_nt: TGCAGCGTTACTGTGGGCCAGTTTTTAGGTACGCAGTATTTT; cdr3_aa: CSVTVGQFLGTQYF; j_call: TRBJ2-3; v_call: TRBV29-1; clone_size: few; d_call: .
cdr3_nt: TGTGCCAGCAGCCAAAAAACTGAAGCTTTCTTT; cdr3_aa: CASSQKTEAFF; j_call: TRBJ1-1; v_call: TRBV3-1; clone_size: many; d_call: .
cdr3_nt: TGCAGCGTTGAAGAGATGACAGGCTATGGCTACACCTTC; cdr3_aa: CSVEEMTGYGYTF; j_call: TRBJ1-2; v_call: TRBV29-1; clone_size: .; d_call: .
cdr3_nt: TGTGCCACCAGCAGAGATATCCTATCCGGGGAGCTGTTTTTT; cdr3_aa: CATSRDILSGELFF; j_call: TRBJ2-2; v_call: TRBV15; clone_size: .; d_call: .
cdr3_nt: TGTGCCACCAGTGATCGGTACGAGCAGTACTTC; cdr3_aa: CATSDRYEQYF; j_call: TRBJ2-7; v_call: TRBV24-1; clone_size: .; d_call: .
cdr3_nt: TGCAGCGTGGGGACTAGCGGGATTCCAGATACGCAGTATTTT; cdr3_aa: CSVGTSGIPDTQYF; j_call: TRBJ2-3; v_call: TRBV29-1; clone_size: .; d_call: TRBD2
cdr3_nt: TGTGCCAGCAGCACCGCTGGAGCGAGGAATGAGCAGTTCTTC; cdr3_aa: CASSTAGARNEQFF; j_call: TRBJ2-1; v_call: TRBV6-2/TRBV6-3; clone_size: few; d_call: .
cdr3_nt: TGTGCCAGCAGTCCCGTGGGGACAGCCCCTTCCTACAATGAGCAGTTCTTC; cdr3_aa: CASSPVGTAPSYNEQFF; j_call: TRBJ2-1; v_call: TRBV28; clone_size: .; d_call: TRBD1
cdr3_nt: TGCAGTCCAAGACTAGCGGGAGGCCAAGAGACCCAGTACTTC; cdr3_aa: CSPRLAGGQETQYF; j_call: TRBJ2-5; v_call: TRBV20-1; clone_size: .; d_call: TRBD2
cdr3_nt: TGTGCCAGCAGCTTTAAGGGTCCTGAAGCTTTCTTT; cdr3_aa: CASSFKGPEAFF; j_call: TRBJ1-1; v_call: TRBV7-9; clone_size: .; d_call: .
cdr3_nt: TGCAGCGTTGACCAGGGGCTGGATGAGCAGTTCTTC; cdr3_aa: CSVDQGLDEQFF; j_call: TRBJ2-1; v_call: TRBV29-1; clone_size: few; d_call: .
cdr3_nt: TGCAGCGTTGCGCGGGGTTTCGATACGCAGTATTTT; cdr3_aa: CSVARGFDTQYF; j_call: TRBJ2-3; v_call: TRBV29-1; clone_size: .; d_call: .
cdr3_nt: TGCGCCAGCAGCTCCGGCGAGGTAGCGGGAAAAGAGACCCAGTACTTC; cdr3_aa: CASSSGEVAGKETQYF; j_call: TRBJ2-5; v_call: TRBV5-1; clone_size: .; d_call: TRBD2
cdr3_nt: TGTGCCAGCAGTGAGGGAGCGGGGGGAGGAGAGACCCAGTACTTC; cdr3_aa: CASSEGAGGGETQYF; j_call: TRBJ2-5; v_call: TRBV6-1; clone_size: .; d_call: TRBD2
cdr3_nt: TGTGCCAGCAGCTTAAGGGCGCCAGCTAACTATGGCTACACCTTC; cdr3_aa: CASSLRAPANYGYTF; j_call: TRBJ1-2; v_call: TRBV7-2; clone_size: .; d_call: .
cdr3_nt: TGTGCCAGCAGTCAAAACAGGGGTAGATGGGCCAAAAACATTCAGTACTTC; cdr3_aa: CASSQNRGRWAKNIQYF; j_call: TRBJ2-4; v_call: TRBV6-2/TRBV6-3; clone_size: once; d_call: TRBD1
cdr3_nt: TGTGCCAGCAGCTTAGGAGCGAACACCTACAATGAGCAGTTCTTC; cdr3_aa: CASSLGANTYNEQFF; j_call: TRBJ2-1; v_call: TRBV7-2; clone_size: few; d_call: .
cdr3_nt: TGTGCCAGCAGCCAAGAGGGACTAGCGGAAGAGACCCAGTACTTC; cdr3_aa: CASSQEGLAEETQYF; j_call: TRBJ2-5; v_call: TRBV4-2; clone_size: few; d_call: TRBD2